Presented here are 24 T cell receptor beta chains from one specimen sequenced in a study of T cell responses to AZD1222 COVID-19 vaccine. Sequencing used immunoSEQ multiplex PCR; TCRdb keeps in-frame clones, though not all of them. The repertoire holds 150,000 to 180,000 clones, with 70% to 90% as singletons. Here the sequenced sample was peripheral blood, taken on day 0 of MenACWY control vaccination. Every receptor here comes from an adult in good health.

This rearrangement joins TRBV4-3 to TRBJ2-1; TRBD2 matches at 11 bases. Germline V lookup: CDR1 LGHNA, CDR2 YSLEER. J gave up 5 bases and V 2 bases, and 11 bases lay outside the gene matches. There are 18 residues in the CDR3. DNA for the CDR3: TGCGCCAGCAGCCAACGAGGGACTAGCGGCTATTCCGACAATGAGCAGTTCTTC. It codes for CASSQRGTSGYSDNEQFF.

V gene TRBV7-6 combines with J gene TRBJ2-3; D remains unclear. Trimming took off 3 bases at V and 0 bases at J, with 7 bases between the two ends. Germline V gives CDR1 SGHVS, CDR2 FNYEAQ. CDR3 length equals 14 residues. The CDR3 here is CASSFYPSTDTQYF. Here the CDR3 DNA reads TGTGCCAGCAGCTTCTACCCTAGCACAGATACGCAGTATTTT.

The chain uses TRBV5-1 and TRBJ2-7, with 9 positions matching TRBD1. V gave up 0 bases and J gave up 2 bases; unmatched junction bases: 6. Germline V gene data show CDR1 as SGHRS and CDR2 as YFSETQ. The CDR3 loop spans 16 amino acids. The CDR3 DNA reads TGCGCCAGCAGCTTGGGGACAGGGGCCAAAACCTACGAGCAGTACGTC. Encoded protein: CASSLGTGAKTYEQYV.

The chain links TRBV7-3 to TRBJ1-1; tentative D call: TRBD1 (6 bases). V lost 8 bases, J lost 1 base, and 11 bases lay in between. This CDR3 has 13 residues. Germline V gene lookup returns CDR1 SGHTA and CDR2 FQGTGA. This CDR3 reads CASRTTGNTEAFF. CDR3 nucleotides: TGTGCCAGCCGAACGACAGGGAACACTGAAGCTTTCTTT.

This chain joins TRBV7-9 and TRBJ1-6; D is unresolved. The CDR3 is 16 amino acids. V dropped 0 bases and J dropped 7 bases, with 13 bases sitting between them. From germline, CDR1 is SEHNR and CDR2 FQNEAQ (reference sequence). Here the CDR3 DNA reads TGTGCCAGCAGCTTAGCGTTTGGGGAAGGGAATTCACCCCTCCACTTT. The encoded protein is CASSLAFGEGNSPLHF.

Remarks on this clone: The same CDR3 is also encoded by other DNA sequences in this sample. This chain joins TRBV28 and TRBJ2-5, with 11 bases aligning to TRBD2. This CDR3 comprises 15 residues. Unmatched junction bases numbered 1, after V lost 2 bases and J lost 2 bases. CDR1 and CDR2 (germline): MDHEN, SYDVKM. CDR3 nucleotides: TGTGCCAGCAGTTTACTAGCGGGGGGACAAGAGACCCAGTACTTC. Translating gives CASSLLAGGQETQYF.

CDR3 residues: CASTTRPGQGYEQYF. The CDR3 coding sequence is TGTGCCAGCACCACCCGACCGGGACAGGGGTACGAGCAGTACTTC. The genes are TRBV7-6 and TRBJ2-7; TRBD1 matches at 10 bases. V shed 7 bases, J shed 4 bases, and the junction held 10 bases outside the gene matches. In germline, CDR1 is SGHVS, CDR2 FNYEAQ. This CDR3 region has 15 residues.

This CDR3 reads CASSSIDRGAFYEQYV. The CDR3 DNA is TGTGCCAGCAGTTCGATCGACAGGGGGGCCTTTTACGAGCAGTACGTC. This chain links TRBV6-2 or TRBV6-3 with TRBJ2-7; 9 positions agree with TRBD1. The CDR3 is 16 residues long. With 4 bases clipped from V and 4 bases from J, the junction kept 11 bases outside the gene matches. CDR1 and CDR2 (germline): MNHEY, SVGEGT.

In regard to this clone: This CDR3 is also generated by other DNA sequences in the sample. The chain has TRBV5-4 and TRBJ1-2, with 9 bases identical to TRBD1. This CDR3 has 14 residues. CDR1 is SGHNT and CDR2 is YYREEE in the germline V gene (reference sequence). V trimming: 0 bases; J trimming: 3 bases; junction bases outside the gene matches: 0. The CDR3 region has the DNA TGTGCCAGCAGCTTGGGGGACAGGGACTATGGCTACACCTTC. Translated: CASSLGDRDYGYTF. The complete variable domain, with remaining parts taken from reference TRBV5-4 and TRBJ1-2, reads ETGVTQSPTHLIKTRGQQVTLRCSSQSGHNTVSWYQQALGQGPQFIFQYYREEENGRGNFPPRFSGLQFPNYSSELNVNALELDDSALYLCASSLGDRDYGYTFGSGTRLTVV.

Only a few counts were recorded for this clone. V usage is TRBV6-5 and J usage is TRBJ2-7, with D possibly TRBD2 on 5 matching bases. Germline loops: CDR1 MNHEY, CDR2 SVGAGI. V was pared by 9 bases and J by 0 bases, with 12 bases between. CDR3 length: 13 residues. The CDR3 DNA reads TGTGCCAGTTCAGCTAGCTACTCCTACGAGCAGTACGTC. Its translation: CASSASYSYEQYV.

V is TRBV2 and J is TRBJ1-5; 9 nucleotides line up with TRBD1. The V gene's germline CDR1 is SNHLY and CDR2 FYNNEI. This CDR3 has 15 residues. Trimming took 0 bases from V and 6 from J; bases not matched to a gene: 3. CDR3 DNA: TGTGCCAGCAGTGAAGCCGGGACAGGGCCTCAGCCCCAGCATTTT. It is translated as CASSEAGTGPQPQHF.

The chain links TRBV9 to TRBJ1-3; D might be TRBD1 (5 bases). Germline CDR1 SGDLS, CDR2 YYNGEE. The CDR3 has 13 residues. Trimming pared 0 bases from V and 4 bases from J, leaving 5 bases between. The CDR3 sequence: CASSVGDGNTIYF. In nucleotides, the CDR3 is TGTGCCAGCAGCGTAGGGGACGGAAACACCATATATTTT. The whole variable domain, filled in from reference TRBV9 and TRBJ1-3, reads DSGVTQTPKHLITATGQRVTLRCSPRSGDLSVYWYQQSLDQGLQFLIQYYNGEERAKGNILERFSAQQFPDLHSELNLSSLELGDSALYFCASSVGDGNTIYFGEGSWLTVV.

This chain joins TRBV6-2 or TRBV6-3 and TRBJ2-1; 12 bases are a match to TRBD2. The CDR3 is 16 amino acids. CDR1 and CDR2 (germline): MNHEY, SVGEGT. The V segment lost 2 bases and the J segment 9 bases; nucleotides outside the gene matches: 8. The CDR3 is CASSYDLAGGPREQFF. Here the CDR3 DNA reads TGTGCCAGCAGTTACGATCTAGCGGGAGGGCCACGTGAGCAGTTCTTC.

This sequence joins TRBV7-6 and TRBJ2-3; 9 bases fit TRBD2. The CDR3 totals 16 residues. Per the germline V gene, CDR1 is SGHVS and CDR2 is FNYEAQ. V trimming: 1 base; J trimming: 4 bases; junction bases outside the gene matches: 6. CDR3 bases: TGTGCCAGCAGCTTAGGCCGAGCGGGGGGAGCAGATACGCAGTATTTT. Encoded protein: CASSLGRAGGADTQYF.

This sequence joins TRBV24-1 and TRBJ2-4; D unclear. Germline V lookup: CDR1 KGHDR, CDR2 SFDVKD. V was shortened by 7 bases and J by 1 base, with 10 bases between the two germline ends. The CDR3 has 14 residues. CDR3 sequence: CATSDDAAKNIQYF. In DNA form, the CDR3 reads TGTGCCACCAGCGACGACGCTGCCAAAAACATTCAGTACTTC.

V usage is TRBV10-3 and J usage is TRBJ2-1, with D perhaps matching TRBD2 (5 bases). The CDR3 consists of 13 residues. Germline loops: CDR1 ENHRY, CDR2 SYGVKD. Trimming removed 6 bases from V and 5 bases from J, with 11 bases in between. CDR3 in DNA: TGTGCCATCAGGGAGGACCGAAACAATGAGCAGTTCTTC. It is translated as CAIREDRNNEQFF.

The V call is TRBV6-2 or TRBV6-3, the J call TRBJ2-1, with 10 positions matching TRBD2. V lost 5 bases and J lost 3; bases outside the gene matches: 1. This CDR3 is built from 14 residues. The germline V gene encodes CDR1 MNHEY and CDR2 SVGEGT. In nucleotides, the CDR3 is TGTGCCAGCAGTCTAGCGGGAGTCTACAATGAGCAGTTCTTC. This gives the protein CASSLAGVYNEQFF.

CDR3 protein: CASSSRTGGSCGYTF. The CDR3 nucleotides are TGTGCCAGCAGCTCAAGGACAGGGGGCTCTTGTGGCTACACCTTC. The rearrangement joins TRBV21-1 to TRBJ1-2; the table's D call of TRBD1 was not tested on the DNA. TRBV21-1 is a pseudogene. The CDR3 runs 15 residues.

The V call is TRBV15, the J call TRBJ2-5, with D possibly being TRBD2 (5 bases). This CDR3 comprises 14 residues. Germline V gene data show CDR1 as LNHNV and CDR2 as YYDKDF (reference sequence). Deletions cut 2 bases from V and 4 bases from J, with 11 bases between. DNA of the CDR3: TGTGCCACCAGCAGAAACCCCCGGGGAGAGACCCAGTACTTC. The encoded protein is CATSRNPRGETQYF.

This clone was counted once. This rearrangement joins TRBV7-8 to TRBJ1-1; no clear D gene. Trimming pared 5 bases from V and 3 bases from J, leaving 13 bases between. The V gene's germline CDR1 is SGHVS and CDR2 FQNEAQ. The CDR3 sequence is 14 residues long. The CDR3 loop is CASSQAARYTEAFF. The CDR3 nucleotides are TGTGCCAGCAGCCAAGCAGCCCGATACACTGAAGCTTTCTTT.

The CDR3 DNA follows: TGTGCCAGCAGCTATGGACGGGGATACGAGCAGTACTTC. Its protein is CASSYGRGYEQYF. V gene TRBV11-2 combines with J gene TRBJ2-7, with TRBD2 as a possible D gene (5 bases). The CDR3 runs to 13 residues. Trimming took off 4 bases at V and 4 bases at J, with 11 bases between the two ends. The germline gives CDR1 SGHAT, CDR2 FQNNGV. The complete variable domain, with remaining parts taken from reference TRBV11-2 and TRBJ2-7, reads EAGVAQSPRYKIIEKRQSVAFWCNPISGHATLYWYQQILGQGPKLLIQFQNNGVVDDSQLPKDRFSAERLKGVDSTLKIQPAKLEDSAVYLCASSYGRGYEQYFGPGTRLTVT.

This clone was detected only once. The chain employs TRBV14 and TRBJ2-3, with D unclear. Trimming shortened V by 0 bases and J by 2 bases, and 15 bases separated the two germline ends. In germline, CDR1 is SGHDN, CDR2 FVKESK. This CDR3 is 17 amino acids long. This chain's CDR3 is CASSQEGSWSSTDTQYF. For the CDR3, the DNA is TGTGCCAGCAGCCAAGAAGGGTCCTGGTCTTCCACAGATACGCAGTATTTT. Using reference TRBV14 and TRBJ2-3 for the parts outside the CDR3, the full variable domain is EAGVTQFPSHSVIEKGQTVTLRCDPISGHDNLYWYRRVMGKEIKFLLHFVKESKQDESGMPNNRFLAERTGGTYSTLKVQPAELEDSGVYFCASSQEGSWSSTDTQYFGPGTRLTVL.

This clone was found many times. The chain combines TRBV4-2 with TRBJ1-2; unclear D gene. The CDR3 is 15 amino acids. Trimming left V 0 bases short and J 4 bases short, with 12 bases between. Germline V CDR1 and CDR2: LGHNA, YNFKEQ. CDR3 amino acids: CASSQDKSPGYGYTF. As DNA, the CDR3 is TGTGCCAGCAGCCAAGATAAGAGTCCGGGCTATGGCTACACCTTC.

The chain links TRBV5-4 to TRBJ2-7; no reliable D call. Trimming stripped 2 bases from V and 4 bases from J, with 7 bases between. This CDR3 region has 12 residues. The V gene's germline CDR1 is SGHNT and CDR2 YYREEE (reference sequence). The CDR3 reads CASSFLGYEQYF. Here the CDR3 DNA reads TGTGCCAGCAGCTTCCTTGGGTACGAGCAGTACTTC.